This TCR beta chain was retrieved from a study of early T cells in non-severe SARS-CoV-2 infection. Study context: The sequenced material was bulk RNA from unsorted whole blood, and its chains were unpaired.

The study, taken as a whole, reports: Missing private and CD4 specificities, VDJdb matching favored anti-spike CD8 responses.

As for this clonotype: Its cognate antigen is unknown.

The CDR3 extends over 15 amino acids. Germline values: CDR1 SGHNT, CDR2 YENEEA. V was cut by 5 bases and J by 1 base, with 11 bases left in between. Unique molecular identifier tags were affixed to discrete cDNA molecules. TCRdb used MiXCR to reprocess the 5' RACE reads, holding one entry per CDR3 protein. The profile shows around 64,000 distinct CDR3 sequences, around 10% of them singletons. The sequence derives from an adult who was a healthcare worker with PCR-confirmed SARS-CoV-2 infection or an uninfected control (not recorded which). The chain carries TRBV11-3 and TRBJ2-2, with D perhaps matching TRBD1 (6 bases). The specimen was whole blood, collected at baseline. CDR3 protein: CASSPTTGNTGELFF. The CDR3 DNA reads TGTGCCAGCAGCCCCACGACAGGGAACACCGGGGAGCTGTTTTTT. Full variable domain (missing parts from reference TRBV11-3 and TRBJ2-2): EAGVVQSPRYKIIEKKQPVAFWCNPISGHNTLYWYLQNLGQGPELLIRYENEEAVDDSQLPKDRFSAERLKGVDSTLKIQPAELGDSAVYLCASSPTTGNTGELFFGEGSRLTVL.